Shown below are 14 T cell receptor beta chains from a single sample sequenced in a study of CD8 T cells in Susac syndrome. Random hexamers were used to reverse transcribe about 0.5 to 1 ug of RNA. TCRdb re-called the immunoSEQ multiplex PCR reads through MiXCR, storing one row per CDR3 protein. The sample lists fewer than 150,000 distinct CDR3 sequences; about 90% were seen once. The sample was CD8+ T cells from PBMCs. These TCRs come from a human donor with multiple sclerosis.

The rearrangement links TRBV4-2 to TRBJ2-5; D is uncertain. The CDR3 is made up of 11 amino acids. V shed 0 bases and J shed 4 bases, with 0 bases lying between them. Germline V gene lookup returns CDR1 LGHNA and CDR2 YNFKEQ. DNA of the CDR3: TGTGCCAGCAGCCAAGAAGAGACCCAGTACTTC. It encodes CASSQEETQYF.

The V and J genes are TRBV6-5 and TRBJ2-2; tentative D call: TRBD1 (6 bases). The length of the CDR3 is 14 residues. CDR1 and CDR2 (germline): MNHEY, SVGAGI. The V end lost 7 bases, the J end lost 5 bases, and 14 bases lay between the germline ends. CDR3 nucleotide sequence: TGTGCCAGCAATGCACAGGGAATTACCGGGGAGCTGTTTTTT. This translates into CASNAQGITGELFF.

As DNA, the CDR3 is TGTGCCAGCTCGTTCAGGGGCAACTACGAGCAGTACTTC. As protein: CASSFRGNYEQYF. The rearrangement links TRBV28 to TRBJ2-7; weak D call: TRBD1 (6 bases). V lost 8 bases, J lost 3 bases, and 14 bases lay in between. This CDR3 region has 13 residues. Germline V CDR1 and CDR2: MDHEN, SYDVKM.

The rearrangement joins TRBV3-1 to TRBJ1-2, with D perhaps matching TRBD1 (5 bases). Trimming took 0 bases from V and 7 from J, leaving 15 bases between them. The CDR3 contains 15 residues. Germline V gene data show CDR1 as LGHDT and CDR2 as YNNKEL (reference sequence). This CDR3 reads CASSQDIVRVRGYTF. CDR3 in DNA: TGTGCCAGCAGCCAAGATATCGTCAGGGTCCGTGGCTACACCTTC.

The chain uses TRBV12-3 or TRBV12-4 and TRBJ2-6, with a tentative D call TRBD2 (6 bases). The CDR3 covers 18 residues. V lost 8 bases, J lost 2 bases, and 22 bases lay in between. The CDR3 region has the DNA TGTGCCAGCGGCGGCCCCGGAGGGCTCATGACTGGGGCCAACGTCCTGACTTTC. This gives the protein CASGGPGGLMTGANVLTF.

The rearrangement joins TRBV27 to TRBJ2-7; D not certain. The CDR3 has 12 residues. V gave up 5 bases and J gave up 7 bases, with 12 bases separating them. Germline loops: CDR1 MNHEY, CDR2 SMNVEV (reference sequence). CDR3 protein: CASSALPWEQYF. CDR3 nucleotide sequence: TGTGCCAGCAGTGCGCTCCCCTGGGAGCAGTACTTC.

V is TRBV6-5 and J is TRBJ1-5; D gene ambiguous. This CDR3 contains 16 residues. The V end was cut by 0 bases, the J end by 7 bases, with 16 bases between. CDR1 and CDR2 (germline): MNHEY, SVGAGI. CDR3 nucleotides: TGTGCCAGCAGTTACTCCGGCCGCCTCGGTGGGCAGCCCCAGCATTTT. Its protein is CASSYSGRLGGQPQHF.

The J gene is TRBJ1-1, the V gene TRBV9, with D perhaps TRBD1 (5 bases). Germline CDR1 reads SGDLS; CDR2 reads YYNGEE. V lost 4 bases, J lost 4 bases, and 20 bases lay in between. This CDR3 has 16 residues. In DNA form, the CDR3 reads TGTGCCAGCAGCTCAACATACTCAGGGAGGGGCACTGAAGCTTTCTTT. Protein sequence: CASSSTYSGRGTEAFF. The whole variable domain, filled in from reference TRBV9 and TRBJ1-1, reads DSGVTQTPKHLITATGQRVTLRCSPRSGDLSVYWYQQSLDQGLQFLIQYYNGEERAKGNILERFSAQQFPDLHSELNLSSLELGDSALYFCASSSTYSGRGTEAFFGQGTRLTVV.

This chain links TRBV6-5 with TRBJ2-2, with D possibly being TRBD1 (6 bases). Between the trimmed V and J ends, which lost 6 bases and 4 bases, there was a span of 12 bases. CDR3 length: 14 residues. Per germline, CDR1 MNHEY and CDR2 SVGAGI. The CDR3 bases are TGTGCCAGCAGCTTCGACAGGACCACCGGGGAGCTGTTTTTT. As protein: CASSFDRTTGELFF.

This clonotype was observed a single time. V and J are TRBV4-2 and TRBJ1-4, with 7 bases matching TRBD1. There are 15 residues in the CDR3. Looked up from germline, CDR1 is LGHNA and CDR2 is YNFKEQ. Trimming at V came to 5 bases and at J to 7 bases, leaving 10 bases not matched to a gene. The CDR3 nucleotides are TGTGCCAGCAGCTTCCAGGCGGACAGGCCTGAAAAACTGTTTTTT. It encodes CASSFQADRPEKLFF.

The CDR3 reads CASSNTGGDYSNQPQHF. The DNA of the CDR3 is TGTGCCAGCAGCAATACGGGGGGAGATTATAGCAATCAGCCCCAGCATTTT. This rearrangement joins TRBV7-8 to TRBJ1-5, with D maybe TRBD1 (5 bases). Germline CDR1 SGHVS, CDR2 FQNEAQ. This CDR3 is built from 17 residues. V was cut by 5 bases and J by 0 bases, with 17 bases left in between. Full variable domain (outside the CDR3, taken from reference TRBV7-8 and TRBJ1-5): GAGVSQSPRYKVAKRGQDVALRCDPISGHVSLFWYQQALGQGPEFLTYFQNEAQLDKSGLPSDRFFAERPEGSVSTLKIQRTQQEDSAVYLCASSNTGGDYSNQPQHFGDGTRLSIL.

This clonotype was recorded a few times. The chain is built from TRBV11-2 and TRBJ2-7; D could derive from TRBD1 or TRBD2 (5 bases each). Germline values: CDR1 SGHAT, CDR2 FQNNGV. Deletions cut 8 bases from V and 5 bases from J, with 16 bases between. This CDR3 contains 13 residues. CDR3 sequence reads: CASDLGVRNEQYF. DNA for the CDR3: TGTGCCAGCGACTTGGGGGTTAGGAACGAGCAGTACTTC.

The chain has TRBV13 and TRBJ2-3, with TRBD2 identical over 9 bases. The germline CDR1 and CDR2 sequences are PRHDT and FYEKMQ (reference sequence). With V trimmed by 4 bases and J by 6 bases, 11 bases remained unmatched. The CDR3 is 16 residues long. The CDR3: CASSSAWTSVPDTQYF. The CDR3 DNA reads TGTGCCAGCAGCTCAGCGTGGACTAGCGTACCGGATACGCAGTATTTT.

The chain is built from TRBV12-3 or TRBV12-4 and TRBJ2-7; TRBD2 matches at 7 bases. CDR3 length: 13 residues. Losses at the gene ends were 2 bases for V and 4 bases for J; bases not matched to a gene: 2. CDR3 region: CASSLSGRYEQYF. DNA for the CDR3: TGTGCCAGCAGTTTATCCGGGAGGTACGAGCAGTACTTC.